This T cell receptor beta chain was sequenced during a study of human T cells and chemical hapten exposure. This clonotype has just a few counts. TCRdb re-called the RACE reads with MiXCR, one entry per CDR3 protein. The data hold around 71,000 distinct CDR3 sequences, with around 10% observed a single time. The CDR3 runs 16 residues. Trimming took 0 bases from V and 4 from J; bases not matched to a gene: 5. Germline-derived CDR1 and CDR2 are MGHRA and YSYEKL. Time point given: patch test 1, 2 weeks after DPC sensitization. The treatment here: therapeutic diphenylcyclopropenone sensitization with weekly scalp DPC.

This sequence joins TRBV4-1 and TRBJ2-7; 11 bases are a match to TRBD2. The sample consisted of whole blood, taken in connection with sensitization to the hapten diphenylcyclopropenone (DPC). The source of this sequence is a middle-aged woman with alopecia areata. Some clones in this sample may be carry-over from other donors' samples. The CDR3 DNA is TGCGCCAGCAGCCAAGATAAACTAGCGGGGGAATACGAGCAGTACTTC. Protein: CASSQDKLAGEYEQYF.